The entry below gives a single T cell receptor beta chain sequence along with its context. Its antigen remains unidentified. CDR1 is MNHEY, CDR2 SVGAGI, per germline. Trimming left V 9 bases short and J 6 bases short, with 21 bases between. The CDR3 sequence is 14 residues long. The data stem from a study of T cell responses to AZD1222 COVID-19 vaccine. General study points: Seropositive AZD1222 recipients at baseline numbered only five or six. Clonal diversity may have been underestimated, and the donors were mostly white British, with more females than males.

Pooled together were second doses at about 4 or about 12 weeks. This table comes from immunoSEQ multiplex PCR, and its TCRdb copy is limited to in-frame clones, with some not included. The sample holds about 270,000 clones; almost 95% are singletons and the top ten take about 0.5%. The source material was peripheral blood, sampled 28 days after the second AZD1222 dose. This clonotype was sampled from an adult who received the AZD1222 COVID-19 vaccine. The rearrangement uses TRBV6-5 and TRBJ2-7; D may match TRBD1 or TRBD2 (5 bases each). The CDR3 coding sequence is TGTGCCAGTCAATCCGGGACGGTCCTTTTCGAGCAGTACTTC. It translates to CASQSGTVLFEQYF.